The clone carrying this T cell receptor (beta chain) was seen a few times. Its antigen is as yet unknown. This specimen comes from a study of T-cell reconstitution after alpha-beta-depleted transplantation in children. Findings of the study overall: Counts and diversity of T cells one year after transplant came mostly from newly produced T cells. Roughly two months post-transplant, alpha-beta T cells reportedly originated from several hundred graft clones that had expanded. Surviving recipient T cells and intrathymic progenitors accounted for some patients' high TCRbeta diversity at day 60.

Preparation of the TCRbeta library used unique molecular identifiers. One entry per CDR3 protein results from TCRdb running MiXCR on the PCR reads. The sample lists a few hundred thousand distinct CDR3 sequences, 20% to 30% occurring once. The germline V gene has CDR1 MGHRA and CDR2 YSYEKL. V was cut by 3 bases and J by 4 bases, with 10 bases left in between. The CDR3 contains 14 residues. This rearrangement joins TRBV4-1 to TRBJ2-4, with unresolved D. This clonotype originated in a female patient between 2 and 15 years old who had a stem cell transplant for congenital amegakaryocytic thrombocytopenia, so the T cells may come from the graft donor. Sequenced material: PBMCs, mostly from graft donor cells, taken 360 days after TCRalphabeta/CD19-depleted stem cell transplant. CDR3 bases: TGCGCCAGCAGCCAGCTGGACCAGAAAAACATTCAGTACTTC. Protein: CASSQLDQKNIQYF.